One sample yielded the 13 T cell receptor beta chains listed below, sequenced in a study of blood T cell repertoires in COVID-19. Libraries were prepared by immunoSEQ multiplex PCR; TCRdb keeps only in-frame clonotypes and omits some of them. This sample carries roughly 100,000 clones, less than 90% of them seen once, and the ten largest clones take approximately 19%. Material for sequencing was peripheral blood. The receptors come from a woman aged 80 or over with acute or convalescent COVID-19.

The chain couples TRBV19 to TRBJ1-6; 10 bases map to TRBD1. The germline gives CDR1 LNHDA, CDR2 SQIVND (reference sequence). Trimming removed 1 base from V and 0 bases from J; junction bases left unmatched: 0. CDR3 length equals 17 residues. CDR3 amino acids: CASSIGDRGSYNSPLHF. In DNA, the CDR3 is TGTGCCAGTAGTATAGGGGACAGGGGCTCCTATAATTCACCCCTCCACTTT.

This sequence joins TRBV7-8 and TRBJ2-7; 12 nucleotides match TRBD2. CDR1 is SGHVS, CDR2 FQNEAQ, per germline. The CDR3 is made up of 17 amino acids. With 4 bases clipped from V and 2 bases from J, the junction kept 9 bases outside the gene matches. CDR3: CASSSQPGLAGPYEQYF. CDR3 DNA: TGTGCCAGCAGCTCCCAACCCGGACTAGCGGGGCCCTACGAGCAGTACTTC.

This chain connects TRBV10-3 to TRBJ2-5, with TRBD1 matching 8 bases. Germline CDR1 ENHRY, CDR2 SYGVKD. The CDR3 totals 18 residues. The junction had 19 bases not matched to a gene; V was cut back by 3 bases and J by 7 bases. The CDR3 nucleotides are TGTGCCATCAGTGAATACTCTTGGTTCCAGGGGGCCGGAGGGACCCAGTACTTC. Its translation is CAISEYSWFQGAGGTQYF.

CDR3 amino acids: CASSVAAGTGIEQYF. CDR3 nucleotide sequence: TGTGCCAGCAGCGTAGCCGCCGGGACAGGAATCGAGCAGTACTTC. The chain couples TRBV9 to TRBJ2-7; 8 bases are a match to TRBD1. CDR3 size: 15 residues. With V trimmed by 0 bases and J by 6 bases, 8 bases remained unmatched. Per the germline V gene, CDR1 is SGDLS and CDR2 is YYNGEE.

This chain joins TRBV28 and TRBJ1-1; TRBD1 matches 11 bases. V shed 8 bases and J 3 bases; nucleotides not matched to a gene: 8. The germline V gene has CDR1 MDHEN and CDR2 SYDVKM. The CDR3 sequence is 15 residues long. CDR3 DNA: TGTGCCAGCCGAACCAGGGACAGGGGGTACACTGAAGCTTTCTTT. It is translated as CASRTRDRGYTEAFF.

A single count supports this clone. This CDR3 reads CATSLRDGYGYTF. The CDR3 DNA sequence: TGTGCCACCAGCCTCAGGGATGGCTATGGCTACACCTTC. The V and J genes are TRBV24-1 and TRBJ1-2, with a weak D call TRBD1 (5 bases). The germline gives CDR1 KGHDR, CDR2 SFDVKD. The CDR3 extends over 13 amino acids. Trimming pared 7 bases from V and 4 bases from J, leaving 12 bases between.

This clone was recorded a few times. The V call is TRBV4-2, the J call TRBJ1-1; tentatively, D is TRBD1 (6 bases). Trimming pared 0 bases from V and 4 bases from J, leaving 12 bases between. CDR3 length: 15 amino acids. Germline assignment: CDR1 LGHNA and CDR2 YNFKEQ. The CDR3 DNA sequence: TGTGCCAGCAGCCAAGATCTACAGGGTGCCACTGAAGCTTTCTTT. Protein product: CASSQDLQGATEAFF.

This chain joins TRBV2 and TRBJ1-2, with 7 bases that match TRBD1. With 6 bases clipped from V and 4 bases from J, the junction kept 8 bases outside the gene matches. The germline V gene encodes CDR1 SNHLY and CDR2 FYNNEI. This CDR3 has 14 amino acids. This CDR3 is CASRKGTAAYGYTF. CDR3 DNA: TGTGCCAGCAGGAAGGGGACAGCCGCCTATGGCTACACCTTC.

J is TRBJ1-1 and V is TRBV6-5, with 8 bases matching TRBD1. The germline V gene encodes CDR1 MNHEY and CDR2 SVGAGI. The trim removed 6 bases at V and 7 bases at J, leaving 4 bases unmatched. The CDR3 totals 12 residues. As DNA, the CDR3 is TGTGCCAGCAGGACAGGGGTGGGTGAAGCTTTCTTT. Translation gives CASRTGVGEAFF.

The CDR3 is CASRISGGPPYNEQFF. The DNA for the CDR3 is TGTGCCAGCAGGATTAGCGGGGGGCCTCCCTACAATGAGCAGTTCTTC. The chain has TRBV3-1 (or the pseudogene TRBV3-2) and TRBJ2-1; TRBD2 agrees at 10 bases. CDR3 size: 16 residues. Per the germline V gene, CDR1 is LGHDT and CDR2 is YNNKEL (reference sequence). V lost 6 bases to trimming and J lost 2 bases; unmatched junction nucleotides: 7.

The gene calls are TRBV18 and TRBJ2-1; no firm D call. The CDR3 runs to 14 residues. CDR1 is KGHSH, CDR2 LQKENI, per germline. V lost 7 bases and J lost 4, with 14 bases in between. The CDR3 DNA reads TGTGCCAGCTGCCTAGGCCCTGCTTACAATGAGCAGTTCTTC. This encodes CASCLGPAYNEQFF.

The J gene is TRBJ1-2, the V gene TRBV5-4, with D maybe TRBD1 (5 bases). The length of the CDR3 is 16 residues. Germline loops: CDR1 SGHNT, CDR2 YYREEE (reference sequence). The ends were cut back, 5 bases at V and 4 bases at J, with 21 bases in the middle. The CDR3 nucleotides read TGTGCCAGCAGATCAATAGGGGATCGCGTGGGCTATGGCTACACCTTC. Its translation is CASRSIGDRVGYGYTF.

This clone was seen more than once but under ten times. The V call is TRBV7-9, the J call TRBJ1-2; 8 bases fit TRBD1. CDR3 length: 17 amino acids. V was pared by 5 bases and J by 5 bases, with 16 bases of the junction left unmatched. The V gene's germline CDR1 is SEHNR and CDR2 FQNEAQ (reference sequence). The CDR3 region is CASSPRQGSLRDYGYTF. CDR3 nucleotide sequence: TGTGCCAGCAGCCCCCGACAGGGGAGTCTTAGGGATTATGGCTACACCTTC.